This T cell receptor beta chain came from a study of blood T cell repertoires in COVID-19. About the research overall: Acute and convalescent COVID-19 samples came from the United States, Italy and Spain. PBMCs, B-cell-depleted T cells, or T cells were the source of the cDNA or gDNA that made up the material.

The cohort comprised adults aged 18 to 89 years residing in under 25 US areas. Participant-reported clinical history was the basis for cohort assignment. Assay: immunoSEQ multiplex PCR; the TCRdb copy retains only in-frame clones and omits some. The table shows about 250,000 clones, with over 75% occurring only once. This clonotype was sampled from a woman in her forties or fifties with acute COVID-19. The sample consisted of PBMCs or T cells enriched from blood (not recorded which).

The CDR3 nucleotides read TGTGCCAGCAGCTTGGTGGGGACAGGGTGGAAATCACCCCTCCACTTT. It translates to CASSLVGTGWKSPLHF. The V call is TRBV5-8, the J call TRBJ1-6; 9 positions match TRBD1. CDR3 length equals 16 residues. J was trimmed by 10 bases and V by 0 bases; bases with no gene match: 8. Per the germline V gene, CDR1 is SGHTS and CDR2 is YDEGEE.